The rows below give T cell receptor beta chains drawn from one sample of a study of lymphopenia after photon versus proton radiotherapy. The assay was immunoSEQ multiplex PCR, and TCRdb's table has in-frame clones only and misses some. The sample records some 55,000 clones, approximately 82% being singletons. The sequencing here drew on peripheral blood, taken from a patient treated with photon-based radiotherapy. The receptors originated from a man over 45 with gastric cancer. CDR3s include the opening cysteine and the closing phenylalanine or tryptophan. Fields, in order: D gene, V gene, clone size, J gene, CDR3 DNA, CDR3 protein. A D gene is named only where the DNA matches it firmly. Clone size is not always given. Where it is, it says once, few, many or a class for expanded clones.

TRBD2,TRBV28,-,TRBJ2-7,TGTGCCAGCAGTCTCCCCCACGGGACTAGCGGGATTACAGCCTACGAGCAGTACTTC,CASSLPHGTSGITAYEQYF
-,TRBV18,-,TRBJ1-1,TGTGCCAGCTCACAGGTTAACACTGAAGCTTTCTTT,CASSQVNTEAFF
-,TRBV10-3,-,TRBJ1-2,TGTGCCATCAGTGCGGACAGTAACTATGGCTACACCTTC,CAISADSNYGYTF
-,TRBV4-1,-,TRBJ1-2,TGCGCCAGCAGCCAAGTGGGGGGGAAGGGTAACTATGGCTACACCTTC,CASSQVGGKGNYGYTF
-,TRBV10-3,few,TRBJ2-3,TGTGCCATCAGTGAGAAGCAACACACAGATACGCAGTATTTT,CAISEKQHTDTQYF
-,TRBV5-1,-,TRBJ1-4,TGCGCCAGCAGCGACAGGACAACTAATGAAAAACTGTTTTTT,CASSDRTTNEKLFF
-,TRBV7-9,-,TRBJ2-1,TGTGCCAGCGGCTCCTACGGACGCTCCTACAATGAGCAGTTCTTC,CASGSYGRSYNEQFF
TRBD2,TRBV2,-,TRBJ2-1,TGTGCCAGCAGGGGGACTAGCGGGAGAAATGAGCAGTTCTTC,CASRGTSGRNEQFF
-,TRBV28,-,TRBJ2-3,TGTGCCAGCAGTCCTCCAGGTACAGATGCGCAGTATTTT,CASSPPGTDAQYF
TRBD2,TRBV19,-,TRBJ2-7,TGTGCCAGTAGTCCCCCGGGACTAGCCCTTCGGGACGAGCAGTACTTC,CASSPPGLALRDEQYF
TRBD1,TRBV15,-,TRBJ2-7,TGTGCCACCAGCAGAGATTTTGGGACAGGGGTCTACGAGCAGTACTTC,CATSRDFGTGVYEQYF
-,TRBV11-2,-,TRBJ1-2,TGTGCCAGCAGCCCAATTCGGATACCCTATGGCTACACCTTC,CASSPIRIPYGYTF
TRBD1,TRBV7-8,-,TRBJ1-1,TGTGCCAGCAGCTTAGATGACAGGGAAACTGAAGCTTTCTTT,CASSLDDRETEAFF
-,TRBV7-2,-,TRBJ1-2,TGTGCCAGCAGCTTAGGAACTACCGGCTATGGCTACACCTTC,CASSLGTTGYGYTF
TRBD2,TRBV7-2,-,TRBJ2-3,TGTGCCAGCAGCCGACTAGCGGGGAAAAGCACAGATACGCAGTATTTT,CASSRLAGKSTDTQYF
-,TRBV6-6,-,TRBJ2-7,TGTGCCAGCAGTGCGGGATCAACCTACGAGCAGTACTTC,CASSAGSTYEQYF
TRBD1,TRBV28,-,TRBJ2-7,TGTGCCAGCAGCCGGGACAGTCCCTCCTACGAGCAGTACTTC,CASSRDSPSYEQYF
TRBD2,TRBV19,-,TRBJ2-7,TGTGCCAGTAGTATAGATGGACTAGCGCGCTCCTACGAGCAGTACTTC,CASSIDGLARSYEQYF
-,TRBV4-1,-,TRBJ2-7,TGCGCCAGCAGCCAAGATGGTCAGTTAATTGCCTACGAGCAGTACTTC,CASSQDGQLIAYEQYF
-,TRBV7-2,-,TRBJ2-7,TGTGCCAGCAGCTTAGAGGGCAGCTCCTACGAGCAGTACTTC,CASSLEGSSYEQYF
TRBD1,TRBV9,-,TRBJ2-5,TGTGCCAGCAGCGGTGGGACAGGGGGCTTTTTGGAGACCCAGTACTTC,CASSGGTGGFLETQYF
-,TRBV18,-,TRBJ1-2,TGTGCCAGCTCACCCGCCGCAGGGAATAGCTATGGCTACACCTTC,CASSPAAGNSYGYTF
-,TRBV27,-,TRBJ2-7,TGTGCCAGCAGCTCTGGAAGCGGATGGGTCTACGAGCAGTACTTC,CASSSGSGWVYEQYF
TRBD1,TRBV7-3,-,TRBJ2-7,TGTGCCAGCAGCTTAAATGCAGGGGGCTTATACGAGCAGTACTTC,CASSLNAGGLYEQYF
-,TRBV7-2,-,TRBJ1-4,TGTGCCAGCAGCTTAGAACCCCGGGTATCTAATGAAAAACTGTTTTTT,CASSLEPRVSNEKLFF
-,TRBV2,-,TRBJ1-3,TGTGCCAGCAGCGGGGGGTGGATCTCTGGAAACACCATATATTTT,CASSGGWISGNTIYF
-,TRBV15,-,TRBJ1-6,TGTGCCACCAGCAGGCCCGGGCGAGAGGGGCCCCTCCACTTT,CATSRPGREGPLHF
-,TRBV11-2,-,TRBJ1-1,TGTGCCAGCAGCGTTGAAACGAACACTGAAGCTTTCTTT,CASSVETNTEAFF
-,TRBV28,-,TRBJ2-6,TGTGCCAGCCTCCGCAAGACTGGGGCCAACGTCCTGACTTTC,CASLRKTGANVLTF
-,TRBV19,-,TRBJ1-2,TGTGCCAGTAGTATAGGGACATCGGGAGGCTACACCTTC,CASSIGTSGGYTF
-,TRBV7-6,-,TRBJ1-1,TGTGCCAGCAGCTCGGGATATGGGAACACTGAAGCTTTCTTT,CASSSGYGNTEAFF
TRBD2,TRBV18,-,TRBJ2-6,TGTGCCAGCTCACCCCGAAGTAGCGGGAGCTCTGGGGCCAACGTCCTGACTTTC,CASSPRSSGSSGANVLTF
-,TRBV18,-,TRBJ2-1,TGTGCCAGCTCACCCCCAGGATGGGCACTAGAATACAATGAGCAGTTCTTC,CASSPPGWALEYNEQFF
-,TRBV9,-,TRBJ2-2,TGTGCCAGACAGGGAAGCACCGGGGAGCTGTTTTTT,CARQGSTGELFF
-,TRBV25-1,-,TRBJ1-4,TGTGCCAGCAGTGACCGTGCAACTAATGAAAAACTGTTTTTT,CASSDRATNEKLFF
-,TRBV5-6,-,TRBJ2-4,TGTGCCAGCAGCTTCTCCGGACTGAGGGACATTCAGTACTTC,CASSFSGLRDIQYF
TRBD2,TRBV28,-,TRBJ2-2,TGTGCCAGCAGTCGCCGGTGGCTAGCGGAGAACACCGGGGAGCTGTTTTTT,CASSRRWLAENTGELFF
-,TRBV27,-,TRBJ2-3,TGTGCCAGCAGCCCTTTCGGGATAGGCACAGATACGCAGTATTTT,CASSPFGIGTDTQYF
-,TRBV6-6,-,TRBJ2-7,TGTGCCAGCAGTTACGGGACACTTTACGAGCAGTACTTC,CASSYGTLYEQYF
-,TRBV7-3,-,TRBJ1-1,TGTGCCAGCAGCTTAACGGTAAAGGGTACTGAAGCTTTCTTT,CASSLTVKGTEAFF
-,TRBV11-2,-,TRBJ2-1,TGTGCCAGCAGCTTAACCCTGAGCTCCTACAATGAGCAGTTCTTC,CASSLTLSSYNEQFF
TRBD1,TRBV19,-,TRBJ2-7,TGTGCCAGTAGTTCATCCGGGACAGGGGGTTACGAGCAGTACTTC,CASSSSGTGGYEQYF